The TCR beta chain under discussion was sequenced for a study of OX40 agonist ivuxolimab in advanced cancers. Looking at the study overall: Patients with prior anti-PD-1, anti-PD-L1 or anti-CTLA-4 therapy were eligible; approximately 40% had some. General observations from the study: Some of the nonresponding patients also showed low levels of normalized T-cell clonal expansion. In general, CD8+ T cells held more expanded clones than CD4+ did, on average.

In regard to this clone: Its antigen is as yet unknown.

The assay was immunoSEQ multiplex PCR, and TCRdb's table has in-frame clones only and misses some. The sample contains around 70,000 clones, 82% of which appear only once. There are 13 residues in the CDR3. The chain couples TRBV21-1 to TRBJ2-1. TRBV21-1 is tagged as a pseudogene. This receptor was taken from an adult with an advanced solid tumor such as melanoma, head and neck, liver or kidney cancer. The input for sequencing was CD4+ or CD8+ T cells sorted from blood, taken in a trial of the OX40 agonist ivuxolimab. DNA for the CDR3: TGTGCCAGCAGCTTTCGCCTTTACAATGAGCAGTTCTTC. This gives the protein CASSFRLYNEQFF.